Described below is a single T cell receptor beta chain sequence and its context. The antigen this receptor binds is unknown. The sample holds no much larger clone one base away, and base qualities are not on file. The trial excluded patients who had a history of autoimmune disease or who were on systemic immunosuppression. In every dose cohort, peripheral blood was drawn for TCR sequencing at baseline, cycle 4 day 1, and cycle 7 day 1. The samples were drawn from a first-in-human, open-label, multicenter phase I dose-escalation trial of ivuxolimab. Adults with locally advanced or metastatic melanoma, renal cell carcinoma, hepatocellular carcinoma or head and neck squamous cell carcinoma were enrolled in the trial. CD4+ and CD8+ T cells were sorted separately from peripheral blood before TCR sequencing. CDR1 SEHNR and CDR2 FQNEAQ were looked up in the germline V gene (reference sequence). From the cysteine through the phenylalanine, the CDR3 covers 17 amino acids. The CDR3 DNA has 51 bases and is translated from base 1. V is cut back by 3 bases and J by 5 bases, with 7 bases in the junction unmatched.

This sample is part of a study of OX40 agonist ivuxolimab in advanced cancers. In terms of the full investigation: Ivuxolimab was a fully human IgG2 agonistic monoclonal antibody targeting the costimulatory receptor OX40 (CD134). Among the roughly 50 dose-escalation patients, around 20 had hepatocellular carcinoma, roughly 15 melanoma, 9 renal cell carcinoma and 9 head and neck cancer. Prior anti-PD-1, anti-PD-L1 or anti-CTLA-4 therapy was permitted, and checkpoint inhibitors had been received by roughly 42% of dose-escalation patients. The purpose of peripheral TCRbeta sequencing was to test whether ivuxolimab changed TCR sequence diversity and led to clonal T-cell expansion. In the dose-escalation cohort, approximately 80% of patients were male, and the mean age was approximately 60 years with a range of roughly 23 to 79. Partial responses were achieved by three dose-escalation patients, of whom one had hepatocellular carcinoma and two had cutaneous melanoma. Intravenous ivuxolimab was administered to patients every 2 weeks at six dose levels: 0.01, 0.1, 0.3, 1.5, 3 and 10 mg/kg. The paper covers the monotherapy dose-escalation part of the phase I ivuxolimab trial, which included N ≈ 57 patients.

The paper as a whole reports these results and caveats: At doses of 0.1 to 3.0 mg/kg, clonal expansion of both CD4+ and CD8+ T cells in blood was seen between baseline and week 6. In the 0.1-3.0 mg/kg groups, partial responders had among the lowest normalized peripheral clonal expansion, particularly in CD8+ T cells. Low levels of normalized T-cell clonal expansion were also shown by some nonresponding patients. Antigen specificity was not determined for the clonally expanded peripheral T cells. After ivuxolimab, expanded clones were on average more numerous among CD8+ T cells than among CD4+ T cells.

Genomic DNA was isolated from the sorted cells so that the TCRbeta CDR3 region could be sequenced. The immunoSEQ Assay was used for sequencing of TCRbeta CDR3 regions. TCRdb stores this immuneACCESS table with in-frame sequences only. Part of the clones is absent; in the studies checked, under half of the shortfall reflects unresolved V genes, and no reason is known for the rest. The sample data list under 200,000 clones, and approximately 94% of these were observed just once. The top ten clonotypes cover about 0.31% of the sample. The chain is assembled from TRBV7-9 and TRBJ2-5; 15 bases in between match TRBD2. The material was CD4+ or CD8+ T cells sorted from blood, obtained in a trial of the OX40 agonist ivuxolimab. The TCR sequence derives from an adult with an advanced solid tumor such as melanoma, head and neck, liver or kidney cancer. The DNA is TGTGCCAGCAGCTTGGGACTAGCGGGGGGCCGGGAGGAGACCCAGTACTTC. Its coded protein is CASSLGLAGGREETQYF. Beyond the CDR3, the reference TRBV7-9 and TRBJ2-5 genes provide the residues; the full variable domain reads: DTGVSQNPRHKITKRGQNVTFRCDPISEHNRLYWYRQTLGQGPEFLTYFQNEAQLEKSRLLSDRFSAERPKGSFSTLEIQRTEQGDSAMYLCASSLGLAGGREETQYFGPGTRLLVL.